This T cell receptor beta chain was captured in a study of technical replicates of blood from a handful of donors (dated by TCRdb to the late 2010s). With respect to this clone: Its antigen specificity is not known. No base-level quality is on record; no much larger clone is a single base apart.

The CDR3 has 14 amino acids, counting the end cysteine and phenylalanine. Only the CDR3 region is kept as DNA, spanning 42 bases read in frame from base 1. V is cut by 1 base and J by 3 bases, and the space between the germline ends is 11 bases. CDR1 and CDR2 are drawn from the germline V gene (reference sequence): SGHKS, YYEKEE. Library method: the immunoSEQ multiplex PCR assay. This immuneACCESS table, as held by TCRdb, lists in-frame sequences with V and J called but not all clones. Of the missing ones, under half trace to an unresolved V gene in checked studies; the others have no known cause. This sample is represented by about 100,000 clones; about 95% of them were singletons. Clones ranked in the top ten supply 0.34% of the sample.

The receptor's source is a human donor in good health. Material: T cells isolated from PBMCs. The sequence is built from TRBV5-5 and TRBJ2-7; TRBD2 is possibly the D segment (5 matching bases). The encoded CDR3 is CASSLSRGNYEQYF. Read as DNA, the sequence is TGTGCCAGCAGCTTGTCACGGGGAAACTACGAGCAGTACTTC.